This TCR beta chain originates from a study of T cell responses to AZD1222 COVID-19 vaccine. Assay used: immunoSEQ multiplex PCR; TCRdb lists only in-frame clones, some missing. Among under 130,000 clones listed, roughly 87% were seen once. Study-level results: No day 14 peak samples; only post-peak repertoires were characterized.

To note about this clone: The antigen remains undetermined.

The CDR3 length is 19 residues. The germline V gene encodes CDR1 LNHDA and CDR2 SQIVND (reference sequence). V lost 1 base, J lost 0 bases, and 10 bases stayed unmatched. The V and J genes are TRBV19 and TRBJ2-5, with 11 bases aligning to TRBD2. The receptor's source is an adult in good health. The source was peripheral blood, collected on day 0 of AZD1222 vaccination. CDR3 coding DNA: TGTGCCAGTAGTATAGGGCTAGCGGGGGGCGATTGGTACCAAGAGACCCAGTACTTC. Its translation is CASSIGLAGGDWYQETQYF.